These T cell receptor beta chains were read from a single sample in a study of cytomegalovirus exposure and HLA in healthy donors. This table comes from immunoSEQ multiplex PCR, and its TCRdb copy is limited to in-frame clones, with some not included. The data show some 200,000 clones, 70% seen once. Sequenced: PBMCs. These receptors all stem from a man in his forties in good health and CMV-seropositive. The CDR3 runs from the conserved cysteine through the conserved F or W. A D gene is named only where the DNA matches it firmly. The listing skips clone size in some rows; elsewhere it reads once, few, many or a size class.

J gene: TRBJ1-1
V gene: TRBV25-1
D gene: NA
clone size: NA
CDR3 protein: CASSESGTEAFF
CDR3 DNA: TGTGCCAGCAGTGAATCAGGGACTGAAGCTTTCTTT

J gene: TRBJ2-1
V gene: TRBV19
D gene: NA
clone size: NA
CDR3 protein: CASSDGHHVIVDNEQFF
CDR3 DNA: TGTGCCAGTAGTGACGGACATCACGTCATAGTCGACAATGAGCAGTTCTTC

J gene: TRBJ2-4
V gene: TRBV9
D gene: TRBD1
clone size: few
CDR3 protein: CASSADRAGENIQYF
CDR3 DNA: TGTGCCAGCAGCGCCGACAGGGCCGGTGAAAACATTCAGTACTTC

J gene: TRBJ2-7
V gene: TRBV19
D gene: TRBD1
clone size: NA
CDR3 protein: CASARGTETYEQYF
CDR3 DNA: TGTGCCAGTGCCCGAGGGACAGAGACTTACGAGCAGTACTTC

J gene: TRBJ2-7
V gene: TRBV7-2
D gene: TRBD2
clone size: NA
CDR3 protein: CASSPTGLASPYEQYF
CDR3 DNA: TGTGCCAGCAGCCCGACGGGACTAGCTTCGCCCTACGAGCAGTACTTC

J gene: TRBJ1-4
V gene: TRBV6-1
D gene: TRBD1
clone size: NA
CDR3 protein: CASSQTGGWWEKLFF
CDR3 DNA: TGTGCCAGCAGCCAAACAGGGGGTTGGTGGGAAAAACTGTTTTTT

J gene: TRBJ2-7
V gene: TRBV27
D gene: NA
clone size: NA
CDR3 protein: CASSLFAGTYEQYF
CDR3 DNA: TGTGCCAGCAGTTTATTCGCAGGAACCTACGAGCAGTACTTC

J gene: TRBJ1-5
V gene: TRBV5-6
D gene: NA
clone size: NA
CDR3 protein: CASSLGVRDSRLQHF
CDR3 DNA: TGTGCCAGCAGCCTGGGGGTGCGTGACTCCCGTCTCCAGCATTTT

J gene: TRBJ2-1
V gene: TRBV29-1
D gene: NA
clone size: NA
CDR3 protein: CSGLQGTGFNEQFF
CDR3 DNA: TGCAGCGGGCTACAGGGCACAGGATTCAATGAGCAGTTCTTC

J gene: TRBJ1-2
V gene: TRBV28
D gene: NA
clone size: NA
CDR3 protein: CASSLFAENYGYTF
CDR3 DNA: TGTGCCAGCAGTTTATTTGCGGAGAACTATGGCTACACCTTC

J gene: TRBJ1-6
V gene: TRBV10-3
D gene: TRBD1
clone size: NA
CDR3 protein: CASAGTADSPLHF
CDR3 DNA: TGTGCCAGCGCCGGGACAGCCGATTCACCCCTCCACTTT

J gene: TRBJ1-1
V gene: TRBV15
D gene: TRBD1
clone size: many
CDR3 protein: CATSNWGQGDMNTEAFF
CDR3 DNA: TGTGCCACCAGCAACTGGGGACAGGGGGACATGAACACTGAAGCTTTCTTT

J gene: TRBJ2-3
V gene: TRBV2
D gene: NA
clone size: NA
CDR3 protein: CASRREGSTDTQYF
CDR3 DNA: TGTGCCAGCAGGAGGGAAGGATCAACAGATACGCAGTATTTT

J gene: TRBJ1-1
V gene: TRBV7-2
D gene: NA
clone size: NA
CDR3 protein: CASSLGRMNTEAFF
CDR3 DNA: TGTGCCAGCAGCTTAGGCAGGATGAACACTGAAGCTTTCTTT

J gene: TRBJ1-5
V gene: TRBV4-2
D gene: NA
clone size: NA
CDR3 protein: CASSQDLNQPQHF
CDR3 DNA: TGTGCCAGCAGCCAAGATCTCAATCAGCCCCAGCATTTT

J gene: TRBJ1-2
V gene: TRBV28
D gene: NA
clone size: once
CDR3 protein: CASGQLYGYTF
CDR3 DNA: TGTGCCAGCGGACAGCTATATGGCTACACCTTC

J gene: TRBJ1-2
V gene: TRBV29-1
D gene: TRBD1
clone size: NA
CDR3 protein: CSVGQGDGYTF
CDR3 DNA: TGCAGCGTTGGTCAGGGGGATGGCTACACCTTC

J gene: TRBJ1-6
V gene: TRBV29-1
D gene: NA
clone size: NA
CDR3 protein: CSVRGTGDSPLHF
CDR3 DNA: TGCAGCGTCCGTGGGACGGGGGATTCACCCCTCCACTTT

J gene: TRBJ1-5
V gene: TRBV28
D gene: NA
clone size: once
CDR3 protein: CASSSISNQPQHF
CDR3 DNA: TGTGCCAGCAGTTCCATTAGCAATCAGCCCCAGCATTTT

J gene: TRBJ1-2
V gene: TRBV18
D gene: NA
clone size: NA
CDR3 protein: CASSPSGDYGYTF
CDR3 DNA: TGTGCCAGCTCACCTTCAGGGGACTATGGCTACACCTTC

J gene: TRBJ1-1
V gene: TRBV5-1
D gene: TRBD1
clone size: NA
CDR3 protein: CASRPPTGGNTEAFF
CDR3 DNA: TGCGCCAGCAGACCCCCCACAGGGGGGAACACTGAAGCTTTCTTT

J gene: TRBJ1-1
V gene: TRBV7-9
D gene: NA
clone size: NA
CDR3 protein: CASSLGYGNTEAFF
CDR3 DNA: TGTGCCAGCAGCTTAGGTTACGGGAACACTGAAGCTTTCTTT

J gene: TRBJ2-3
V gene: TRBV14
D gene: TRBD2
clone size: NA
CDR3 protein: CASSLLAGAITDTQYF
CDR3 DNA: TGTGCCAGCAGCCTCCTAGCGGGGGCCATCACAGATACGCAGTATTTT

J gene: TRBJ1-3
V gene: TRBV4-1
D gene: NA
clone size: NA
CDR3 protein: CASSPTTTELSGNTIYF
CDR3 DNA: TGCGCCAGCAGTCCGACTACGACTGAACTCTCTGGAAACACCATATATTTT

J gene: TRBJ2-5
V gene: TRBV9
D gene: TRBD2
clone size: few
CDR3 protein: CASSVGSGEETQYF
CDR3 DNA: TGTGCCAGCAGCGTAGGTAGCGGGGAAGAGACCCAGTACTTC

J gene: TRBJ1-1
V gene: TRBV6-5
D gene: NA
clone size: few
CDR3 protein: CASSRGGNTEAFF
CDR3 DNA: TGTGCCAGCAGTCGGGGAGGAAACACTGAAGCTTTCTTT

J gene: TRBJ2-2
V gene: TRBV13
D gene: NA
clone size: NA
CDR3 protein: CASSLRPGAGELFF
CDR3 DNA: TGTGCCAGCAGCCTCCGTCCCGGTGCCGGGGAGCTGTTTTTT

J gene: TRBJ2-6
V gene: TRBV25-1
D gene: TRBD2
clone size: NA
CDR3 protein: CASSEFTGGANVLTF
CDR3 DNA: TGTGCCAGCAGTGAATTCACGGGGGGAGCCAACGTCCTGACTTTC

J gene: TRBJ2-5
V gene: TRBV4-1
D gene: NA
clone size: few
CDR3 protein: CASSQEDRSETQYF
CDR3 DNA: TGCGCCAGCAGCCAAGAAGATAGGAGCGAGACCCAGTACTTC

J gene: TRBJ2-7
V gene: TRBV6-6
D gene: NA
clone size: NA
CDR3 protein: CATYTGYEQYF
CDR3 DNA: TGTGCCACCTACACAGGGTACGAGCAGTACTTC

J gene: TRBJ2-7
V gene: TRBV7-2
D gene: TRBD2
clone size: NA
CDR3 protein: CASSLGGVISYEQYF
CDR3 DNA: TGTGCCAGCAGCTTGGGAGGGGTGATCTCCTACGAGCAGTACTTC

J gene: TRBJ1-4
V gene: TRBV19
D gene: TRBD1
clone size: NA
CDR3 protein: CATGGGSATNEKLFF
CDR3 DNA: TGTGCCACAGGGGGCGGGAGTGCAACTAATGAAAAACTGTTTTTT

J gene: TRBJ1-2
V gene: TRBV6-5
D gene: NA
clone size: NA
CDR3 protein: CASSLVQDHLGYGYTF
CDR3 DNA: TGTGCCAGCAGTTTGGTACAGGATCACCTGGGCTATGGCTACACCTTC

J gene: TRBJ1-1
V gene: TRBV25-1
D gene: NA
clone size: few
CDR3 protein: CASSAAGRLNTEAFF
CDR3 DNA: TGTGCCAGCAGTGCCGCGGGGAGACTGAACACTGAAGCTTTCTTT

J gene: TRBJ2-1
V gene: TRBV7-2
D gene: TRBD2
clone size: NA
CDR3 protein: CASSPPGLAGGLFEQFF
CDR3 DNA: TGTGCCAGCAGCCCACCGGGACTAGCGGGGGGGTTGTTTGAGCAGTTCTTC

J gene: TRBJ2-5
V gene: TRBV7-2
D gene: NA
clone size: NA
CDR3 protein: CASSIDSEEETQYF
CDR3 DNA: TGTGCCAGCAGCATCGACAGTGAAGAAGAGACCCAGTACTTC

J gene: TRBJ2-5
V gene: TRBV7-3
D gene: NA
clone size: few
CDR3 protein: CASSPGLDETQYF
CDR3 DNA: TGTGCCAGCAGCCCAGGGTTGGACGAGACCCAGTACTTC

J gene: TRBJ1-2
V gene: TRBV9
D gene: NA
clone size: few
CDR3 protein: CASSFLDSYGYTF
CDR3 DNA: TGTGCCAGCAGCTTCTTGGACAGCTATGGCTACACCTTC

J gene: TRBJ1-2
V gene: TRBV2
D gene: TRBD1
clone size: NA
CDR3 protein: CASSVRQGHGYTF
CDR3 DNA: TGTGCCAGCAGTGTCAGACAGGGGCATGGCTACACCTTC

J gene: TRBJ2-5
V gene: TRBV6-1
D gene: TRBD2
clone size: few
CDR3 protein: CASSGGGQETQYF
CDR3 DNA: TGTGCCAGCAGTGGGGGAGGGCAAGAGACCCAGTACTTC

J gene: TRBJ1-1
V gene: TRBV27
D gene: TRBD1
clone size: NA
CDR3 protein: CASSPLDRGLSNTEAFF
CDR3 DNA: TGTGCCAGCAGTCCGTTGGACAGGGGCCTTTCGAACACTGAAGCTTTCTTT

J gene: TRBJ1-2
V gene: TRBV12-5
D gene: NA
clone size: NA
CDR3 protein: CASASQGNYGYTF
CDR3 DNA: TGTGCTAGTGCCTCCCAGGGGAACTATGGCTACACCTTC

J gene: TRBJ2-3
V gene: TRBV9
D gene: NA
clone size: NA
CDR3 protein: CASSVGDLYTDTQYF
CDR3 DNA: TGTGCCAGCAGCGTCGGGGACTTATACACAGATACGCAGTATTTT